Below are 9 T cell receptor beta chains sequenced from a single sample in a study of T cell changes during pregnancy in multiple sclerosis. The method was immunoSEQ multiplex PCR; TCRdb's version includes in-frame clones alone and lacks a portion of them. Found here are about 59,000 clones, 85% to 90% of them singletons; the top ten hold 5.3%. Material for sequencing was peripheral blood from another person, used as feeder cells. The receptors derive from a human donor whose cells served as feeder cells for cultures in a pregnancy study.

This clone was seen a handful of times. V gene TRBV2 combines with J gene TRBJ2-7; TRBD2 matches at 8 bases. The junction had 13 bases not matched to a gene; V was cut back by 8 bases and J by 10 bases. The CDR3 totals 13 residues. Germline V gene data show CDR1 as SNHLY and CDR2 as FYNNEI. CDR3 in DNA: TGTGCCAGCGACCTGGAGGCGGGAGGACGACAGTACTTC. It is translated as CASDLEAGGRQYF.

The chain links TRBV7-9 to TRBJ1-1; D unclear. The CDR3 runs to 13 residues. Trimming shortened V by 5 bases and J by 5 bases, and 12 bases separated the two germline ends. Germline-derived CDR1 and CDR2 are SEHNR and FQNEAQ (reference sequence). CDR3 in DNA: TGTGCCAGCAGCCGAGGTGGGCAAACTGAAGCTTTCTTT. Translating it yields CASSRGGQTEAFF.

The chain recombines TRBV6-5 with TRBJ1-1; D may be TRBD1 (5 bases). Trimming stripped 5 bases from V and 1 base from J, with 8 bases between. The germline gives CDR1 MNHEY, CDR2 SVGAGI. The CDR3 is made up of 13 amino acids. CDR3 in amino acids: CASSQQGNTEAFF. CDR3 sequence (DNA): TGTGCCAGCAGTCAGCAGGGGAACACTGAAGCTTTCTTT.

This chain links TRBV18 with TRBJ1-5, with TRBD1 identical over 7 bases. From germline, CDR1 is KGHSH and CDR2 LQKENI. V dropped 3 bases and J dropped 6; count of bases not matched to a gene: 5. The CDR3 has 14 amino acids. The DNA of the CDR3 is TGTGCCAGCTCACCGAACAGGGGAGGTCAGCCCCAGCATTTT. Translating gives CASSPNRGGQPQHF.

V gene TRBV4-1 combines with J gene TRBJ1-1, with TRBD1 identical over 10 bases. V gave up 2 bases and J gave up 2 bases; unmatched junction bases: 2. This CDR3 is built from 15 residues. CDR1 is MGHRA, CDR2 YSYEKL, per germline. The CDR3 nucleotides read TGCGCCAGCAGCCAATGGGACAGGGGAAACACTGAAGCTTTCTTT. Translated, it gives CASSQWDRGNTEAFF.

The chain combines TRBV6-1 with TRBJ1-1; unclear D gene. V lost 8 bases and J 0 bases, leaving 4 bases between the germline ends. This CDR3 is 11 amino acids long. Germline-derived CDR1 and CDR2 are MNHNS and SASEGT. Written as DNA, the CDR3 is TGTGCCAGCCAGGTGAACACTGAAGCTTTCTTT. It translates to CASQVNTEAFF.

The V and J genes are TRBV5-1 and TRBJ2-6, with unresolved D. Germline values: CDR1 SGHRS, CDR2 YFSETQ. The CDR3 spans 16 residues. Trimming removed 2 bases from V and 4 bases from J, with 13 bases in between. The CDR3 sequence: CASSFDPGSGANVLTF. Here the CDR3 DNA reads TGCGCCAGCAGCTTTGACCCTGGATCAGGGGCCAACGTCCTGACTTTC.

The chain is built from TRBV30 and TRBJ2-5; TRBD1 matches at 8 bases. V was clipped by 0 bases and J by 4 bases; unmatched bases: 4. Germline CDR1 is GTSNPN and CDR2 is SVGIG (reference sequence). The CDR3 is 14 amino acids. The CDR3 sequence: CAWSVTGGGETQYF. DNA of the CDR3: TGTGCCTGGAGTGTAACAGGGGGAGGAGAGACCCAGTACTTC.

The CDR3 DNA is TGCGCCAGCGGGGTATTACGGGAGGATACCCAGTACTTC. Its protein product is CASGVLREDTQYF. The V and J genes are TRBV5-1 and TRBJ2-5; the match to TRBD2 covers 7 bases. This CDR3 region has 13 residues. The germline gives CDR1 SGHRS, CDR2 YFSETQ. V lost 7 bases, J lost 8 bases, and 11 bases stayed unmatched.